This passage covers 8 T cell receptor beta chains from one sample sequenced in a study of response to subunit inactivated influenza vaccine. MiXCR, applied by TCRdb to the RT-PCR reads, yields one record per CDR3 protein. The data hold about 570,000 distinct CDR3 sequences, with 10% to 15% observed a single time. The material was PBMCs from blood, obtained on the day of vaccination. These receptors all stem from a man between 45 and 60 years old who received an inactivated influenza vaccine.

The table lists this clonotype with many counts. In nucleotides, the CDR3 is TGTGCCAGCAGCATGCAGAGATACGAGCAGTACTTC. Translated: CASSMQRYEQYF. This chain connects TRBV5-6 to TRBJ2-7; the D is unclear. Trimming cost V 4 bases and J 4 bases, with 9 bases left between them. The CDR3 totals 12 residues. CDR1 and CDR2 from the germline V gene are SGHDT and YYEEEE.

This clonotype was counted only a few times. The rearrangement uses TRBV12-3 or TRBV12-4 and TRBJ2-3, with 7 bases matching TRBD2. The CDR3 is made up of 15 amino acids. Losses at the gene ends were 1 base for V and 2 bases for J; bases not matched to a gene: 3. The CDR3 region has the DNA TGTGCCAGCAGTTTAGGGGCGGGGGACACAGATACGCAGTATTTT. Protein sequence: CASSLGAGDTDTQYF.

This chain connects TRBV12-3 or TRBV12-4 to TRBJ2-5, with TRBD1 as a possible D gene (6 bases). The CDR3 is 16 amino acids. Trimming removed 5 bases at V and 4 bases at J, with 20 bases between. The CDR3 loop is CASSLNPGTLGETQYF. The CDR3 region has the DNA TGTGCCAGCAGTCTCAACCCCGGGACATTAGGAGAGACCCAGTACTTC.

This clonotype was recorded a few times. The CDR3 protein is CSATLPSGGGQETQYF. The CDR3, as DNA: TGCAGTGCGACGCTACCCAGCGGGGGAGGTCAAGAGACCCAGTACTTC. This chain joins TRBV20-1 and TRBJ2-5, with 8 bases matching TRBD2. The germline V gene has CDR1 DFQATT and CDR2 SNEGSKA (reference sequence). The V segment lost 6 bases and the J segment 2 bases; nucleotides outside the gene matches: 14. This CDR3 has 16 amino acids.

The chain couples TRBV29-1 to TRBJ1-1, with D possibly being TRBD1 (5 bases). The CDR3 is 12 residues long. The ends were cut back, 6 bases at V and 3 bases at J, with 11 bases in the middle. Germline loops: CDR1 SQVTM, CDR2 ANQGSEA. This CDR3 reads CSVTEGYTEAFF. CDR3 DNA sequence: TGCAGCGTCACTGAGGGGTACACTGAAGCTTTCTTT.

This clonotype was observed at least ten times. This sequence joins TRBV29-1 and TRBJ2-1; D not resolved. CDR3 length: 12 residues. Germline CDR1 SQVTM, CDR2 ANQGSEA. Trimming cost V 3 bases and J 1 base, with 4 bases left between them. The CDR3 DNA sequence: TGCAGCGTTGACCTATCCTACAATGAGCAGTTCTTC. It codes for CSVDLSYNEQFF.

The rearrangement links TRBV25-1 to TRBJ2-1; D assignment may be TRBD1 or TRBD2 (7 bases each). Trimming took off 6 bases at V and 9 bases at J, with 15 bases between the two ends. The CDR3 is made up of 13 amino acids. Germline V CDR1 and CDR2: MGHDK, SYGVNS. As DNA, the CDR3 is TGTGCCAGCAGACCCCAGGGGGGGATTGAGCAGTTCTTC. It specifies CASRPQGGIEQFF.

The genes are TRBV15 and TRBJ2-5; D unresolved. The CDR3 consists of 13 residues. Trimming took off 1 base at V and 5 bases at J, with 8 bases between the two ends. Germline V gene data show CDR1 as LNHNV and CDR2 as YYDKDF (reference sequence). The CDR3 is CATSRAPVETQYF. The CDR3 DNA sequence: TGTGCCACCAGCAGAGCACCAGTTGAGACCCAGTACTTC.